This T cell receptor beta chain originates from a study of T cell responses to AZD1222 COVID-19 vaccine. Study-level points and caveats: Among the donors, most were white British and more were female, and clonal diversity was possibly underestimated. All repertoire sampling was performed exclusively after the peak T cell response. AZD1222 recipients seropositive at baseline numbered only 6 or 7. Across spike, vaccine-associated CD4 TCRs were found, dominant at 160-218 and 743-854.

Comment on this clone: Its antigen is undetermined.

Produced via immunoSEQ multiplex PCR; TCRdb's table is partial and in-frame only. The sample consists of about 120,000 clones, more than 85% of them appearing once. V was clipped by 4 bases and J by 4 bases, with 18 bases between them. The CDR3 is 15 residues long. CDR1 is SGHTS and CDR2 is YDEGEE in the germline V gene. Sample: peripheral blood, taken 28 days after the second AZD1222 dose. V usage is TRBV5-8 and J usage is TRBJ2-7; D unresolved. The receptor was derived from an adult who received the AZD1222 COVID-19 vaccine. Written as DNA, the CDR3 is TGTGCCAGCAGCCCGAAAAAAGGAATCGGATACGAGCAGTACTTC. This sequence encodes CASSPKKGIGYEQYF.